These T cell receptor beta chains were read from a single sample in a study of blood T cells in healthy people across ages. Via MiXCR, TCRdb re-called the 5' RACE reads, giving one row per CDR3 protein. The sample lists approximately 600,000 distinct CDR3 sequences, approximately 59% occurring once. Specimen: blood. These receptor sequences come from a man aged 60-69 years in good health. The CDR3 runs from the conserved cysteine through the conserved F or W. The D gene is left open where the match is weak. The size entry is marked missing in some rows and otherwise reads once, few, many or a size class.

j_gene,abundance,d_gene,v_gene,CDR3nt,CDR3aa
TRBJ2-3,NA,NA,TRBV4-2,TGTGCCAGCAGCCCTCCCGGCGGGACCAACCCCTTCACAGATACGCAGTATTTT,CASSPPGGTNPFTDTQYF
TRBJ1-5,NA,NA,TRBV28,TGTGCCAGCATCTCCGGGGGGGCTGGACAGCCCCAGCATTTT,CASISGGAGQPQHF
TRBJ1-5,NA,NA,TRBV4-1,TGCGCCAGCAGCCAAGATCGGCAGGGTGGTCAGCCCCAGCATTTT,CASSQDRQGGQPQHF
TRBJ2-1,NA,TRBD2,TRBV5-1,TGCGCCAGCAGCTTGGAGCGGGGGGTTCACAATGAGCAGTTCTTC,CASSLERGVHNEQFF
TRBJ1-5,NA,NA,TRBV5-1,TGCGCCAGCAGCTTGTCCGGGGCTTATAATCAGCCCCAGCATTTT,CASSLSGAYNQPQHF
TRBJ2-5,NA,TRBD2,TRBV5-1,TGCGCCAGCAGCTTGGTACTAGCGGGTAACCAAGAGACCCAGTACTTC,CASSLVLAGNQETQYF
TRBJ2-6,NA,TRBD1,TRBV18,TGTGCCAGCTCACCGGTGGGGACACAGGGGGCTACTGGGGCCAACGTCCTGACTTTC,CASSPVGTQGATGANVLTF
TRBJ1-6,NA,NA,TRBV27,TGTGCCAGCAGGCCGGGACGGGATAATTCACCCCTCCACTTT,CASRPGRDNSPLHF
TRBJ2-4,NA,NA,TRBV24-1,TGTGCCACCAGTGATGGGGGACTAGCCAAAAACATTCAGTACTTC,CATSDGGLAKNIQYF
TRBJ2-3,NA,NA,TRBV5-5,TGTGCCAGCAGCTTGGATGTTGGTAGCACAGATACGCAGTATTTT,CASSLDVGSTDTQYF
TRBJ1-6,few,NA,TRBV5-6,TGTGCCAGCAGCTTGGGCACCGGACTCCACTTT,CASSLGTGLHF
TRBJ2-3,few,NA,TRBV7-2,TGTGCCAGCAGCGGACAAGATACGCAGTATTTT,CASSGQDTQYF
TRBJ2-7,few,NA,TRBV11-3,TGTGCCAGCTCGCCGACCGGGACTTCCAGGGGCTACGAGCAGTACTTC,CASSPTGTSRGYEQYF
TRBJ2-3,few,NA,TRBV12-3/TRBV12-4,TGTGCCAGCAGCCCAATGCCAGGGGGACTTGGTACGCAGTATTTT,CASSPMPGGLGTQYF
TRBJ2-7,NA,TRBD2,TRBV6-2/TRBV6-3,TGTGCCAGCAGTTACTCGGGGGGGGTCTCCTACGAGCAGTACTTC,CASSYSGGVSYEQYF
TRBJ2-1,NA,NA,TRBV3-1,TGTGCCAGCAGCCAAGATCTTACGGTCCATGAGCAGTTCTTC,CASSQDLTVHEQFF
TRBJ1-4,NA,TRBD1,TRBV28,TGTGCCAGCACTCCCGGGGGTGCAGGGGGGGTTACTAATGAAAAACTGTTTTTT,CASTPGGAGGVTNEKLFF
TRBJ2-5,NA,TRBD2,TRBV14,TGTGCCAGCAGCCGGGACTACATCCAAGAGACCCAGTACTTC,CASSRDYIQETQYF
TRBJ2-3,NA,TRBD2,TRBV11-3,TGTGCCAGCAGCCCACGGCGGGCTAGCGGGGGGAACAGCACAGATACGCAGTATTTT,CASSPRRASGGNSTDTQYF
TRBJ2-7,NA,TRBD1,TRBV6-6,TGTGCCAGCAGCTCCAGGGGTGACAGGGTAGGCAACGAGCAGTACTTC,CASSSRGDRVGNEQYF
TRBJ1-2,few,TRBD1,TRBV7-9,TGTGCCAGCAGCTTCCTGGGACAGGGGTCCTATGGCTACACCTTC,CASSFLGQGSYGYTF
TRBJ1-1,NA,NA,TRBV5-1,TGCGCCAGCGGTAGGACTCGGAACACTGAAGCTTTCTTT,CASGRTRNTEAFF
TRBJ2-3,NA,NA,TRBV3-1,TGTGCCAGCAGCCAAGAGCTTCGTACGACCACAGATACGCAGTATTTT,CASSQELRTTTDTQYF
TRBJ1-2,NA,NA,TRBV4-1,TGCGCCAGCAGCCAAGCTGAGGGGCCGTACTATGGCTACACCTTC,CASSQAEGPYYGYTF
TRBJ2-1,few,NA,TRBV29-1,TGCAGCGTTGATTTAGCAGTTGAGCAGTTCTTC,CSVDLAVEQFF
TRBJ2-5,NA,TRBD2,TRBV20-1,TGCAGTGCCCCCAGGTCGAGCGGGGGCTCCCCTGGTGAGCAGTACTTC,CSAPRSSGGSPGEQYF
TRBJ2-1,NA,NA,TRBV2,TGTGCCAGCAATGTTTTAGGGTACAATGAGCAGTTCTTC,CASNVLGYNEQFF
TRBJ2-3,NA,TRBD2,TRBV7-2,TGTGCCAGCAGCTTGAAGATGGCGGGGGGGATCACAGATACGCAGTATTTT,CASSLKMAGGITDTQYF
TRBJ1-6,NA,TRBD1,TRBV4-1,TGCGCCAGCAGCCAACTAGGGGGCGGTTCTTCACCCCTCCACTTT,CASSQLGGGSSPLHF
TRBJ1-2,NA,NA,TRBV5-1,TGCGCCAGCAGCGATGGGGGACGGTATGGCTACACCTTC,CASSDGGRYGYTF
TRBJ2-7,few,NA,TRBV27,TGTGCCAGCAGTTGGGGAACAGGCCCTTCCTACGAGCAGTACTTC,CASSWGTGPSYEQYF
TRBJ2-1,NA,NA,TRBV6-1,TGTGCCAGCAGTGGGCTTGCAGTGGATTCGGGTTTCAATGAGCAGTTCTTC,CASSGLAVDSGFNEQFF
TRBJ1-2,NA,NA,TRBV12-3/TRBV12-4,TGTGCCAGCAGCTCTGGCGGGGTCTTCGATAACTATGGCTACACCTTC,CASSSGGVFDNYGYTF
TRBJ2-5,NA,NA,TRBV15,TGTGCCACCAGCAGTCCCTTCGGAGGCGTACAAGAGACCCAGTACTTC,CATSSPFGGVQETQYF
TRBJ1-4,NA,NA,TRBV5-1,TGCGCCAGCAGCTTGGACGGGCCGGGGGCGGGTAATGAAAAACTGTTTTTT,CASSLDGPGAGNEKLFF
TRBJ1-4,NA,TRBD1,TRBV3-1,TGTGCCAGCAGCCAAACAGGGGTGAACGATGAAAAACTGTTTTTT,CASSQTGVNDEKLFF
TRBJ2-6,many,NA,TRBV20-1,TGCAGTGCTAGGGGCCGGTGGGCTCCCAACTCTGGGGCCAACGTCCTGACTTTC,CSARGRWAPNSGANVLTF
TRBJ2-5,few,TRBD1,TRBV10-1,TGCGCCAGCAGTCCCGGACAGGCCGAGACCCAGTACTTC,CASSPGQAETQYF